Presented here are 24 T cell receptor beta chains from one specimen sequenced in a study of Ad26.COV2.S vaccination and SARS-CoV-2 variants. TCRdb keeps only in-frame clones here, not all; method: immunoSEQ multiplex PCR. The sample lists about 390,000 clones, 70% to 90% occurring once. This sample's treatment: some 19 received Ad26.COV2.S at low or high dose, single or two shots; 5 received placebo; per-sample allocation not given. At day 63 after the first vaccine or placebo injection, samples were drawn. Source: peripheral blood, taken in a trial of Ad26.COV2.S vaccine versus placebo. The receptors derive from a person aged 18-65 years who received the Ad26.COV2.S COVID-19 vaccine or a placebo.

This clone was seen only a few times. The chain couples TRBV7-8 to TRBJ1-2; D perhaps matches TRBD1 (6 bases). The ends were cut back, 1 base at V and 0 bases at J, with 12 bases in the middle. CDR3 length: 16 residues. Germline lookup yields CDR1 SGHVS and CDR2 FQNEAQ. The CDR3 nucleotides are TGTGCCAGCAGCTTAGGGGGACGGGGGCCTAACTATGGCTACACCTTC. Translation gives CASSLGGRGPNYGYTF.

This chain connects TRBV5-4 to TRBJ2-5; D is perhaps TRBD2 (7 bases). Germline loops: CDR1 SGHNT, CDR2 YYREEE (reference sequence). Trimming left V 6 bases short and J 3 bases short, with 21 bases between. The CDR3 contains 16 residues. CDR3 loop: CASTPRGGGAEETQYF. The CDR3 DNA reads TGTGCCAGCACCCCTCGAGGTGGGGGGGCGGAAGAGACCCAGTACTTC.

The rearrangement uses TRBV11-2 and TRBJ1-3; possible D gene TRBD1, 5 bases. CDR1 is SGHAT, CDR2 FQNNGV, per germline. The CDR3 covers 12 residues. Trimming took 4 bases from V and 4 from J, leaving 5 bases between them. As DNA, the CDR3 is TGTGCCAGCAGCTGGGGGGGAAACACCATATATTTT. As protein: CASSWGGNTIYF.

This chain joins TRBV2 and TRBJ1-1; possible D gene TRBD1, 6 bases. The germline V and J ends were trimmed by 11 bases and 2 bases, with 15 bases remaining between them. The germline V gene encodes CDR1 SNHLY and CDR2 FYNNEI. The CDR3 sequence is 13 residues long. The chain's CDR3 is CAVSPGHNTEAFF. The CDR3 coding sequence is TGTGCCGTCAGCCCGGGACATAACACTGAAGCTTTCTTT. The whole variable domain, remainder taken from reference TRBV2 and TRBJ1-1, is EPEVTQTPSHQVTQMGQEVILRCVPISNHLYFYWYRQILGQKVEFLVSFYNNEISEKSEIFDDQFSVERPDGSNFTLKIRSTKLEDSAMYFCAVSPGHNTEAFFGQGTRLTVV.

The rearrangement uses TRBV14 and TRBJ2-3; 9 bases align to TRBD1. The V segment lost 4 bases and the J segment 3 bases; nucleotides outside the gene matches: 11. CDR1 is SGHDN and CDR2 is FVKESK in the germline V gene. CDR3 size: 17 residues. The CDR3 coding sequence is TGTGCCAGCAGCCCTCAAGGGACAGGGTCAGGGACAGATACGCAGTATTTT. It specifies CASSPQGTGSGTDTQYF.

This chain uses TRBV2 with TRBJ1-1, with 7 nucleotides matching TRBD1. J gave up 3 bases and V 4 bases, and 5 bases lay outside the gene matches. The V gene's germline CDR1 is SNHLY and CDR2 FYNNEI. The CDR3 is 14 amino acids. The CDR3 here is CASSAGQPDTEAFF. CDR3 nucleotides: TGTGCCAGCAGTGCGGGACAGCCAGACACTGAAGCTTTCTTT.

The chain combines TRBV6-1 with TRBJ1-2; D remains unclear. V was clipped by 3 bases and J by 0 bases, with 23 bases between them. There are 19 residues in the CDR3. Germline values: CDR1 MNHNS, CDR2 SASEGT. The CDR3 loop reads CASSEQMRVRSHSNYGYTF. For the CDR3, the DNA is TGTGCCAGCAGTGAGCAGATGAGAGTCAGGTCGCACTCTAACTATGGCTACACCTTC.

The V gene is TRBV6-6, the J gene TRBJ1-1, with TRBD1 matching 8 bases. V lost 2 bases to trimming and J lost 5 bases; unmatched junction nucleotides: 4. The germline V gene encodes CDR1 MNHNY and CDR2 SVGAGI (reference sequence). The CDR3 contains 14 residues. As DNA, the CDR3 is TGTGCCAGCAGTTACGGGACAGGTATTACTGAAGCTTTCTTT. It is translated as CASSYGTGITEAFF.

The chain couples TRBV18 to TRBJ2-5; TRBD2 matches 11 bases. V was clipped by 5 bases and J by 5 bases; unmatched bases: 13. Germline assignment: CDR1 KGHSH and CDR2 LQKENI. The CDR3 consists of 17 residues. CDR3 residues: CASSARLIAGGRETQYF. CDR3 DNA sequence: TGTGCCAGCTCAGCGAGACTTATAGCGGGGGGGCGTGAGACCCAGTACTTC.

As regards this clone: Sequence at one end of the junction differs from germline and may be a read error. V gene TRBV4-1 combines with J gene TRBJ1-5; D unresolved. This CDR3 is built from 13 residues. Germline CDR1 is MGHRA and CDR2 is YSYEKL. CDR3 residues: CASSKEDNQPQHF. The DNA for the CDR3 is TGCGCCAGCAGCAAAGAGGACAATCAGCCCCAGCATTTT.

Here the CDR3 reads CASSPTTTGTGYTF. Written as DNA, the CDR3 is TGTGCCAGCAGCCCTACCACGACAGGGACCGGCTACACCTTC. The chain employs TRBV5-4 and TRBJ1-2; 7 positions agree with TRBD1. Germline V lookup: CDR1 SGHNT, CDR2 YYREEE (reference sequence). The V and J ends lost 4 bases and 8 bases, in that order; junction bases with no gene match: 11. The CDR3 runs 14 residues.

This clone came up once. J is TRBJ2-5 and V is TRBV4-3, with TRBD2 matching over 9 bases. Germline lookup yields CDR1 LGHNA and CDR2 YSLEER. The length of the CDR3 is 13 residues. V lost 1 base, J lost 10 bases, and 4 bases stayed unmatched. The CDR3 nucleotides are TGCGCCAGCAGCCAAGCGCTAGCGGGGAGCCAGTACTTC. Protein: CASSQALAGSQYF.

This clone has a single count. The V and J genes are TRBV2 and TRBJ1-2; D gene uncertain. Germline CDR1 and CDR2: SNHLY and FYNNEI. The CDR3 contains 15 residues. V lost 5 bases, J lost 4 bases, and 17 bases lay in between. The CDR3 spells CASSQQHPVIYGYTF. CDR3 coding DNA: TGTGCCAGCAGTCAACAGCATCCAGTAATCTATGGCTACACCTTC.

This chain links TRBV9 with TRBJ2-5; D gene unclear. Germline assignment: CDR1 SGDLS and CDR2 YYNGEE. V was shortened by 4 bases and J by 0 bases, with 4 bases between the two germline ends. CDR3 length: 12 residues. The CDR3 here is CASSLNQETQYF. In DNA form, the CDR3 reads TGTGCCAGCAGCCTAAACCAAGAGACCCAGTACTTC.

V usage is TRBV2 and J usage is TRBJ1-2; D uncertain. The ends were cut back, 4 bases at V and 4 bases at J, with 7 bases in the middle. The CDR3 spans 12 residues. From germline, CDR1 is SNHLY and CDR2 FYNNEI. CDR3 bases: TGTGCCAGCAGTGTGTCGGGCTATGGCTACACCTTC. Translated: CASSVSGYGYTF.

This chain connects TRBV5-1 to TRBJ2-2; 9 bases agree with TRBD1. The junction had 8 bases not matched to a gene; V was cut back by 5 bases and J by 6 bases. This CDR3 comprises 15 residues. Germline V gene lookup returns CDR1 SGHRS and CDR2 YFSETQ. The CDR3 region is CASSHPGQGSGELFF. The CDR3 nucleotides read TGCGCCAGCAGTCACCCGGGACAGGGCTCCGGGGAGCTGTTTTTT.

V usage is TRBV6-2 or TRBV6-3 and J usage is TRBJ2-7; 8 bases match TRBD1. The CDR3 is 11 amino acids. Looked up from germline, CDR1 is MNHEY and CDR2 is SVGEGT. V shed 5 bases, J shed 9 bases, and the junction held 3 bases outside the gene matches. CDR3 protein: CASSQGQGQYF. CDR3 coding DNA: TGTGCCAGCAGTCAAGGACAGGGGCAGTACTTC.

This clone is a singleton in its sample. This rearrangement joins TRBV3-1 (or the pseudogene TRBV3-2) to TRBJ2-5; 9 bases are shared with TRBD2. Germline V gene data show CDR1 as LGHDT and CDR2 as YNNKEL (reference sequence). CDR3 length: 15 amino acids. V shed 0 bases and J 5 bases; nucleotides not matched to a gene: 4. CDR3 loop: CASSQDLAGVETQYF. The CDR3 DNA follows: TGTGCCAGCAGCCAAGATTTAGCGGGGGTGGAGACCCAGTACTTC.

The chain employs TRBV2 and TRBJ1-3; D is perhaps TRBD1 (6 bases). The CDR3 spans 15 residues. The germline gives CDR1 SNHLY, CDR2 FYNNEI. Trimming cost V 6 bases and J 2 bases, with 14 bases left between them. The CDR3 loop is CASSFEGGTGNTIYF. The CDR3 coding sequence is TGTGCCAGCAGCTTCGAGGGGGGCACTGGAAACACCATATATTTT.

This clone occurred many times. The chain has TRBV5-4 and TRBJ2-7, with D perhaps given as TRBD1 or TRBD2 (5 bases each). The length of the CDR3 is 13 residues. The V end lost 4 bases, the J end lost 5 bases, and 13 bases lay between the germline ends. Germline loops: CDR1 SGHNT, CDR2 YYREEE (reference sequence). The DNA for the CDR3 is TGTGCCAGCAGCAAGGACCGGGGCCACGAGCAGTACTTC. It specifies CASSKDRGHEQYF. The variable domain in full, completed from reference TRBV5-4 and TRBJ2-7, reads ETGVTQSPTHLIKTRGQQVTLRCSSQSGHNTVSWYQQALGQGPQFIFQYYREEENGRGNFPPRFSGLQFPNYSSELNVNALELDDSALYLCASSKDRGHEQYFGPGTRLTVT.

The chain is built from TRBV7-6 and TRBJ2-3, with no clear D. V lost 4 bases to trimming and J lost 1 base, with 15 bases between them. The CDR3 runs to 16 residues. CDR1 and CDR2 (germline): SGHVS, FNYEAQ. In nucleotides, the CDR3 is TGTGCCAGCAGCTCAATAGTAACCCCCGGCACAGATACGCAGTATTTT. Amino acids: CASSSIVTPGTDTQYF.

The V call is TRBV6-5, the J call TRBJ2-3, with 7 bases aligning to TRBD2. The CDR3 runs 14 residues. From germline, CDR1 is MNHEY and CDR2 SVGAGI. J lost 2 bases, V lost 8 bases, and 7 bases had no gene match. Here the CDR3 DNA reads TGTGCCAGCGTCTTGGCGGGGGACACAGATACGCAGTATTTT. Protein sequence: CASVLAGDTDTQYF.

The rearrangement uses TRBV29-1 and TRBJ2-2, with no clear D. The V end lost 3 bases, the J end lost 1 base, and 3 bases lay between the germline ends. This CDR3 contains 12 residues. CDR1 and CDR2 (germline): SQVTM, ANQGSEA. CDR3 DNA: TGCAGCGTTGAGGGGAACACCGGGGAGCTGTTTTTT. It translates to CSVEGNTGELFF.

This chain links TRBV11-2 with TRBJ1-3; D gene unclear. The CDR3 covers 12 residues. Germline assignment: CDR1 SGHAT and CDR2 FQNNGV. Trimming removed 6 bases at V and 0 bases at J, with 3 bases between. This CDR3 is CASSNSGNTIYF. CDR3 bases: TGTGCCAGCAGTAACTCTGGAAACACCATATATTTT.